This entry lists 26 T cell receptor beta chains sequenced from one sample in a study of human T cells and chemical hapten exposure. TCRdb used MiXCR to reprocess the 5' RACE reads, holding one entry per CDR3 protein. Seen here are 110,000 to 150,000 distinct CDR3 sequences, around 4.4% observed once, and the top ten hold over 1.3%. Total RNA extraction was carried out from unfractionated whole blood. The origin of the receptors is a female donor in good health.

Only a few counts were recorded for this clonotype. The chain is built from TRBV11-1 and TRBJ2-1, with 9 bases aligning to TRBD1. Germline CDR1 SGHAT, CDR2 FQDESV (reference sequence). There are 17 residues in the CDR3. V dropped 5 bases and J dropped 3; count of bases not matched to a gene: 11. CDR3 protein: CASSTSGQGVRYNEQFF. The CDR3 coding sequence is TGTGCCAGCAGCACCTCGGGACAGGGAGTCCGCTACAATGAGCAGTTCTTC.

Ten or more counts support this clonotype. V gene TRBV6-2 or TRBV6-3 combines with J gene TRBJ2-2; D not resolved. The germline V and J ends were trimmed by 5 bases and 5 bases, with 6 bases remaining between them. The CDR3 is made up of 12 amino acids. CDR1 is MNHEY, CDR2 SVGEGT, per germline. The DNA for the CDR3 is TGTGCCAGCAGTGACGGTACCGGGGAGCTGTTTTTT. Translating gives CASSDGTGELFF.

This clonotype was recorded at least ten times. V usage is TRBV19 and J usage is TRBJ1-2, with 7 bases lining up with TRBD1. From germline, CDR1 is LNHDA and CDR2 SQIVND (reference sequence). V lost 5 bases and J lost 9; bases outside the gene matches: 9. There are 13 residues in the CDR3. This chain's CDR3 is CASSPLTGTSYTF. CDR3 in DNA: TGTGCCAGTAGTCCGTTGACAGGGACCAGCTACACCTTC. Supplemented by reference TRBV19 and TRBJ1-2, the full variable domain reads DGGITQSPKYLFRKEGQNVTLSCEQNLNHDAMYWYRQDPGQGLRLIYYSQIVNDFQKGDIAEGYSVSREKKESFPLTVTSAQKNPTAFYLCASSPLTGTSYTFGSGTRLTVV.

There are many counts of this clonotype. The rearrangement uses TRBV20-1 and TRBJ1-6, with 10 bases identical to TRBD1. The germline CDR1 and CDR2 sequences are DFQATT and SNEGSKA (reference sequence). V shed 6 bases and J 7 bases; nucleotides not matched to a gene: 3. The CDR3 loop spans 13 amino acids. The chain's CDR3 is CSAPDRGNSPLHF. The CDR3 DNA is TGCAGTGCGCCGGACAGGGGGAATTCACCCCTCCACTTT.

This clonotype was observed at least ten times. The rearrangement joins TRBV2 to TRBJ1-1; D might be TRBD1 (5 bases). This CDR3 contains 14 residues. V lost 1 base and J lost 6, with 12 bases in between. Germline V gene lookup returns CDR1 SNHLY and CDR2 FYNNEI. CDR3 region: CASSEGTQGPEAFF. CDR3 DNA: TGTGCCAGCAGTGAAGGAACCCAGGGCCCTGAAGCTTTCTTT.

The chain recombines TRBV7-9 with TRBJ2-5; 11 bases match TRBD2. This CDR3 is 15 amino acids long. The trim removed 1 base at V and 2 bases at J, leaving 0 bases unmatched. Germline V gene lookup returns CDR1 SEHNR and CDR2 FQNEAQ (reference sequence). The CDR3, as DNA: TGTGCCAGCAGCTTAGGACTAGCGGGGCAAGAGACCCAGTACTTC. It specifies CASSLGLAGQETQYF.

The chain carries TRBV7-9 and TRBJ2-7, with 7 bases identical to TRBD1. The V gene end was trimmed by 5 bases and the J gene end by 4 bases; junction bases not matched to a gene: 8. Germline V gene lookup returns CDR1 SEHNR and CDR2 FQNEAQ (reference sequence). CDR3 length: 14 residues. The CDR3 here is CASSPSDRVYEQYF. DNA of the CDR3: TGTGCCAGCAGCCCTTCCGACAGGGTGTACGAGCAGTACTTC.

This clonotype was seen ten or more times. V gene TRBV11-1 combines with J gene TRBJ1-1; a possible D gene is TRBD1 (6 bases). Trimming left V 3 bases short and J 1 base short, with 12 bases between. This CDR3 contains 15 residues. Germline lookup yields CDR1 SGHAT and CDR2 FQDESV (reference sequence). The DNA for the CDR3 is TGTGCCAGCAGCTTGCGCAGGGGCTGGAACACTGAAGCTTTCTTT. Protein sequence: CASSLRRGWNTEAFF.

The table lists this clonotype with many counts. This chain uses TRBV7-8 with TRBJ1-3; tentative D call: TRBD1 (5 bases). Germline V gives CDR1 SGHVS, CDR2 FQNEAQ. Trimming pared 5 bases from V and 2 bases from J, leaving 10 bases between. CDR3 length: 14 residues. CDR3 in amino acids: CASSPPGAGNTIYF. The CDR3 DNA sequence: TGTGCCAGCAGCCCACCGGGGGCTGGAAACACCATATATTTT.

This clonotype occurred many times. J is TRBJ2-2 and V is TRBV20-1; D may be TRBD2 (6 bases). The CDR3 consists of 13 residues. Germline V gene lookup returns CDR1 DFQATT and CDR2 SNEGSKA (reference sequence). Between the trimmed V and J ends, which lost 6 bases and 6 bases, there was a span of 14 bases. As DNA, the CDR3 is TGCAGTGCCCCCTTGGGAGGCGCCGGGGAGCTGTTTTTT. Its translation is CSAPLGGAGELFF.

This clonotype was seen a few times. This chain joins TRBV20-1 and TRBJ1-5, with TRBD1 matching over 10 bases. The V segment lost 3 bases and the J segment 8 bases; nucleotides outside the gene matches: 7. CDR1 is DFQATT and CDR2 is SNEGSKA in the germline V gene (reference sequence). The CDR3 is 14 amino acids. CDR3 loop: CSASRDRGGEPQHF. The CDR3, as DNA: TGCAGTGCTAGCCGGGACAGGGGAGGGGAGCCCCAGCATTTT.

This clonotype was seen many times. This chain connects TRBV2 to TRBJ1-1; TRBD1 might be the D (5 bases). This CDR3 has 13 amino acids. Germline values: CDR1 SNHLY, CDR2 FYNNEI. V was clipped by 8 bases and J by 1 base, with 11 bases between them. CDR3 protein: CASRRDRNTEAFF. For the CDR3, the DNA is TGTGCCAGCCGAAGAGACAGGAACACTGAAGCTTTCTTT.

The table lists this clonotype with a few counts. It may be a read error: a sequence one base away is much more abundant. This chain links TRBV10-3 with TRBJ2-3; the match to TRBD2 covers 10 bases. J lost 2 bases, V lost 8 bases, and 7 bases had no gene match. The germline CDR1 and CDR2 sequences are ENHRY and SYGVKD. The CDR3 spans 15 residues. The CDR3 coding sequence is TGTGCCATCGAAAGTAGCGGGGGGATCACAGATACGCAGTATTTT. This gives the protein CAIESSGGITDTQYF.

At least ten counts were recorded for this clonotype. The rearrangement joins TRBV29-1 to TRBJ2-3; TRBD2 aligns across 9 bases. V lost 7 bases and J lost 1; bases outside the gene matches: 12. The CDR3 is made up of 16 amino acids. Germline V CDR1 and CDR2: SQVTM, ANQGSEA. The CDR3 bases are TGCAGCGCCGGGGGCATAGCGGGGGAAGGCACAGATACGCAGTATTTT. It yields the protein CSAGGIAGEGTDTQYF.

This clonotype showed up many times. This chain joins TRBV5-1 and TRBJ2-1; either TRBD1 or TRBD2 may supply D (5 bases each). Germline V CDR1 and CDR2: SGHRS, YFSETQ. The CDR3 length is 15 residues. V was clipped by 0 bases and J by 4 bases, with 11 bases between them. CDR3 in DNA: TGCGCCAGCAGCTTGGTTCAGGGAGCATACAATGAGCAGTTCTTC. Translation: CASSLVQGAYNEQFF.

Many counts were recorded for this clonotype. The rearrangement joins TRBV5-5 to TRBJ1-1; TRBD1 matches at 8 bases. J was trimmed by 3 bases and V by 7 bases; bases with no gene match: 8. CDR3 length: 14 amino acids. CDR1 is SGHKS and CDR2 is YYEKEE in the germline V gene (reference sequence). The CDR3 here is CASVQGAGYTEAFF. Here the CDR3 DNA reads TGTGCCAGCGTCCAGGGGGCCGGGTACACTGAAGCTTTCTTT.

This rearrangement joins TRBV6-6 to TRBJ2-1; 8 bases match TRBD2. J was trimmed by 6 bases and V by 5 bases; bases with no gene match: 6. This CDR3 is 14 amino acids long. From germline, CDR1 is MNHNY and CDR2 SVGAGI (reference sequence). CDR3 amino acids: CASSRGGAANEQFF. CDR3 nucleotides: TGTGCCAGCAGTCGGGGGGGGGCCGCCAATGAGCAGTTCTTC.

This clonotype came up many times. The V gene is TRBV7-2, the J gene TRBJ2-2; D may be TRBD1 or TRBD2 (6 bases each). This CDR3 has 19 residues. V lost 5 bases, J lost 3 bases, and 25 bases lay in between. The germline V gene has CDR1 SGHTA and CDR2 FQGNSA. The CDR3 here is CASSRQTALGGLDTGELFF. CDR3 DNA: TGTGCCAGCAGCCGCCAGACGGCCTTAGGGGGGTTGGACACCGGGGAGCTGTTTTTT.

This clonotype was seen repeatedly, ten times or more. This sequence joins TRBV7-8 and TRBJ2-3; 9 bases map to TRBD2. The CDR3 is made up of 16 amino acids. The V segment lost 6 bases and the J segment 2 bases; nucleotides outside the gene matches: 9. CDR1 SGHVS and CDR2 FQNEAQ come from the germline V gene. This chain's CDR3 is CASSHPRGGFTDTQYF. CDR3 in DNA: TGTGCCAGCAGTCACCCGCGGGGGGGCTTCACAGATACGCAGTATTTT.

This clonotype was detected ten times or more. This chain links TRBV7-7 with TRBJ2-5; D is ambiguous. The V end was cut by 2 bases, the J end by 2 bases, with 9 bases between. The germline CDR1 and CDR2 sequences are SSHAT and FNYEAQ (reference sequence). The CDR3 runs to 14 residues. CDR3 sequence reads: CASSLTTVQETQYF. The CDR3 DNA reads as TGTGCCAGCAGCTTAACTACAGTGCAAGAGACCCAGTACTTC.

This clonotype was found a few times. With a much larger clone just one base away, this may be a read error. J is TRBJ2-5 and V is TRBV7-7; D possibly uses TRBD1 or TRBD2 (6 bases each). The CDR3 extends over 17 amino acids. The germline V gene has CDR1 SSHAT and CDR2 FNYEAQ (reference sequence). The CDR3 is CASSRSLLRGRQETQYF. CDR3 in DNA: TGTGCTAGCAGCCGGTCTCTTTTGAGGGGGAGGCAAGAGACCCAGTACTTC.

This clonotype was counted at least ten times. This chain connects TRBV5-1 to TRBJ1-1; D unresolved. CDR1 is SGHRS and CDR2 is YFSETQ in the germline V gene. The germline V and J ends were trimmed by 0 bases and 4 bases, with 10 bases remaining between them. There are 14 residues in the CDR3. The CDR3 DNA reads as TGCGCCAGCAGCTTGGTGGCCTGGGCCACTGAAGCTTTCTTT. Translated: CASSLVAWATEAFF.

A few counts support this clonotype. This chain links TRBV20-1 with TRBJ1-4; D not resolved. This CDR3 has 14 amino acids. Trimming stripped 3 bases from V and 0 bases from J, with 8 bases between. Germline V lookup: CDR1 DFQATT, CDR2 SNEGSKA (reference sequence). In DNA, the CDR3 is TGCAGTGCTAGCTCGCCTGCAACTAATGAAAAACTGTTTTTT. This encodes CSASSPATNEKLFF.

This clonotype occurred many times. The V gene is TRBV20-1, the J gene TRBJ2-1; TRBD2 might be the D (7 bases). V lost 8 bases and J lost 2, with 19 bases in between. The V gene's germline CDR1 is DFQATT and CDR2 SNEGSKA (reference sequence). This CDR3 is built from 15 residues. The CDR3: CSSGKQGTPYNEQFF. DNA of the CDR3: TGCAGTAGCGGGAAACAGGGAACCCCCTACAATGAGCAGTTCTTC.

This clonotype was recorded many times. The chain combines TRBV3-1 with TRBJ2-3; 7 bases are shared with TRBD2. This CDR3 region has 12 residues. CDR1 LGHDT and CDR2 YNNKEL come from the germline V gene (reference sequence). V lost 6 bases and J lost 8; bases outside the gene matches: 5. CDR3 DNA sequence: TGTGCCAGCAGGGCGGGGGATGGTACGCAGTATTTT. Translation: CASRAGDGTQYF.

The table lists this clonotype with many counts. This sequence joins TRBV3-1 and TRBJ1-2; D is perhaps TRBD1 (6 bases). CDR3 size: 15 residues. CDR1 and CDR2 from the germline V gene are LGHDT and YNNKEL (reference sequence). V was shortened by 0 bases and J by 3 bases, with 11 bases between the two germline ends. The DNA for the CDR3 is TGTGCCAGCAGCCAAGAGGGCAGGGGATACTATGGCTACACCTTC. Translation gives CASSQEGRGYYGYTF.